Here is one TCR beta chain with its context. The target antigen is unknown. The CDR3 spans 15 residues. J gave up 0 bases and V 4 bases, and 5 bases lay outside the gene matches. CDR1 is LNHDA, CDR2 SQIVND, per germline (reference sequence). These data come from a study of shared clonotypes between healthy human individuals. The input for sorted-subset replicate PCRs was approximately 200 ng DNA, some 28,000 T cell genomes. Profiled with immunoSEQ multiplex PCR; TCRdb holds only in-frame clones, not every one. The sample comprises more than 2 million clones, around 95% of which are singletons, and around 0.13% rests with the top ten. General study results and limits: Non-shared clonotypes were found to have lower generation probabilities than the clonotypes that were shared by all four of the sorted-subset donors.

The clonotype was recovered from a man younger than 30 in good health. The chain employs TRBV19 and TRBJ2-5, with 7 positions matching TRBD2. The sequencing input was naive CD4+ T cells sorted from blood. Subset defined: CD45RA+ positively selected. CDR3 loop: CASSTTSAYQETQYF. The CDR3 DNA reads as TGTGCCAGTAGTACCACTAGCGCGTACCAAGAGACCCAGTACTTC.